Listed here are 12 T cell receptor beta chains from one sample, sequenced in a study of cytomegalovirus exposure and HLA in healthy donors (dated by TCRdb to 2016 to 2017). The library was generated by the immunoSEQ multiplex PCR assay. For the multiplex PCR, a mixture combining 60 forward primers for TCR Vbeta segments and 13 reverse primers for TCR Jbeta segments was used. TCRdb mirrors the immuneACCESS table, restricted to in-frame sequences. Some clones are absent from its copies; in checked studies, under half trace to an unresolved V gene, and the reason for the others is unknown. A total of about 140,000 clones appear in this sample, roughly 75% of them only once. Jointly, the top ten make up about 3% of the sample. The sequenced material came from PBMCs. All receptors come from a man in his forties or fifties in good health and CMV-seronegative.

The chain combines TRBV4-2 with TRBJ1-2; D possibly corresponds to TRBD1 (5 bases). This CDR3 region has 17 residues. With 0 bases removed from V and 5 bases from J, the gap between germline ends came to 19 bases. The V gene's germline CDR1 is LGHNA and CDR2 YNFKEQ. The CDR3 here is CASSQEGVGRSGYGYTF. CDR3 sequence (DNA): TGTGCCAGCAGCCAAGAAGGGGTCGGGAGGAGCGGATATGGCTACACCTTC.

This clone was counted between two and nine times. The chain carries TRBV5-1 and TRBJ1-1; D gene uncertain. The CDR3 extends over 18 amino acids. From germline, CDR1 is SGHRS and CDR2 YFSETQ. V lost 3 bases to trimming and J lost 5 bases, with 26 bases between them. Here the CDR3 reads CASSSPSGEDPRLTEAFF. The CDR3 region has the DNA TGCGCCAGCAGCTCTCCCTCTGGGGAGGACCCAAGGTTAACTGAAGCTTTCTTT.

This chain joins TRBV15 and TRBJ1-2; unclear D gene. The germline V gene has CDR1 LNHNV and CDR2 YYDKDF (reference sequence). Trimming removed 0 bases from V and 10 bases from J, with 9 bases in between. This CDR3 comprises 12 residues. This CDR3 reads CATSRDLAVYTF. The CDR3 bases are TGTGCCACCAGCAGAGATTTGGCTGTCTACACCTTC.

V usage is TRBV28 and J usage is TRBJ2-1; 12 bases are shared with TRBD2. The ends lost 2 bases at V and 10 bases at J; junction bases unmatched: 6. The CDR3 is 15 amino acids. CDR1 and CDR2 from the germline V gene are MDHEN and SYDVKM. The CDR3 spells CASSLGLAGGWEQFF. CDR3 nucleotide sequence: TGTGCCAGCAGTTTAGGGCTAGCGGGGGGGTGGGAGCAGTTCTTC.

The genes are TRBV13 and TRBJ1-2, with 7 bases that match TRBD1. Trimming cost V 3 bases and J 4 bases; bases outside gene matches: 11. The germline V gene has CDR1 PRHDT and CDR2 FYEKMQ (reference sequence). The CDR3 runs 16 residues. Here the CDR3 DNA reads TGTGCCAGCAGCTTTGGAACAGGGGCCTTGAGCTATGGCTACACCTTC. Translating gives CASSFGTGALSYGYTF.

This clone was counted a few times. This sequence joins TRBV5-1 and TRBJ2-5; 7 bases are shared with TRBD1. The ends lost 7 bases at V and 3 bases at J; junction bases unmatched: 9. This CDR3 contains 14 residues. From germline, CDR1 is SGHRS and CDR2 YFSETQ. The CDR3 region is CASRTGQVEETQYF. DNA for the CDR3: TGCGCCAGCCGAACTGGACAGGTTGAAGAGACCCAGTACTTC. The whole variable domain, filled in from reference TRBV5-1 and TRBJ2-5, reads KAGVTQTPRYLIKTRGQQVTLSCSPISGHRSVSWYQQTPGQGLQFLFEYFSETQRNKGNFPGRFSGRQFSNSRSEMNVSTLELGDSALYLCASRTGQVEETQYFGPGTRLLVL.

Only one count was recorded for this clone. The rearrangement uses TRBV7-2 and TRBJ2-7, with 8 bases aligning to TRBD1. This CDR3 comprises 15 residues. With V trimmed by 3 bases and J by 2 bases, 6 bases remained unmatched. The germline CDR1 and CDR2 sequences are SGHTA and FQGNSA. CDR3 region: CASSFSATGAYEQYF. CDR3 DNA: TGTGCCAGCAGCTTTTCCGCGACAGGGGCCTACGAGCAGTACTTC.

This chain links TRBV30 with TRBJ1-3; D gene uncertain. With 7 bases removed from V and 2 bases from J, the gap between germline ends came to 12 bases. Germline V lookup: CDR1 GTSNPN, CDR2 SVGIG (reference sequence). This CDR3 has 13 amino acids. CDR3 in amino acids: CAFTYGPGNTIYF. CDR3 coding DNA: TGTGCCTTTACATATGGTCCTGGAAACACCATATATTTT.

The V gene is TRBV7-2, the J gene TRBJ2-1; no clear D gene. Germline-derived CDR1 and CDR2 are SGHTA and FQGNSA. The V end was cut by 2 bases, the J end by 4 bases, with 9 bases between. The CDR3 length is 14 residues. The CDR3 here is CASSLPTTYNEQFF. CDR3 nucleotide sequence: TGTGCCAGCAGCTTACCGACAACGTACAATGAGCAGTTCTTC.

This chain joins TRBV4-3 and TRBJ2-1, with 9 bases aligning to TRBD1. V was clipped by 0 bases and J by 15 bases; unmatched bases: 15. The CDR3 has 16 residues. CDR1 LGHNA and CDR2 YSLEER come from the germline V gene. Here the CDR3 reads CASSQDSTGGGGRPFF. The CDR3 nucleotides are TGCGCCAGCAGCCAAGATTCGACAGGGGGGGGAGGCCGGCCGTTCTTC.

This clone was recorded once. The chain recombines TRBV7-6 with TRBJ2-1, with 8 bases lining up with TRBD1. CDR1 is SGHVS, CDR2 FNYEAQ, per germline. The CDR3 loop spans 15 amino acids. J lost 9 bases, V lost 5 bases, and 12 bases had no gene match. CDR3 sequence reads: CASSPGQGWVSEQFF. DNA of the CDR3: TGTGCCAGCAGCCCAGGACAGGGTTGGGTCAGTGAGCAGTTCTTC.

The chain combines TRBV27 with TRBJ1-4; TRBD1 agrees at 7 bases. The CDR3 has 14 amino acids. CDR1 is MNHEY and CDR2 is SMNVEV in the germline V gene (reference sequence). The J segment lost 8 bases and the V segment lost 3 bases, leaving 6 bases of the junction unmatched. The chain's CDR3 is CASSFTGEAEKLFF. The CDR3 bases are TGTGCCAGCAGTTTTACAGGGGAGGCGGAAAAACTGTTTTTT.